A selection of T cell receptor beta chains follows, all from one sample in a study of blood T cell repertoires in COVID-19. Some clones are missing from TCRdb's copy, which holds only in-frame ones; the method was immunoSEQ multiplex PCR. Of about 74,000 clones listed, roughly 84% are singletons. Sample: peripheral blood. These receptors came from an elderly woman with active or convalescent COVID-19. Each CDR3 is given with its conserved first and last residue. Each record gives: V gene, J gene, CDR3 protein.

v_gene: TRBV27
j_gene: TRBJ1-4
CDR3aa: CASRSTGTGGEKLFF

v_gene: TRBV6-5
j_gene: TRBJ1-4
CDR3aa: CASSYSRAATNEKLFF

v_gene: TRBV10-3
j_gene: TRBJ2-3
CDR3aa: CAISERPLAGEGADTQYF

v_gene: TRBV11-1
j_gene: TRBJ2-1
CDR3aa: CASLPGLAGNEQFF

v_gene: TRBV5-1
j_gene: TRBJ2-5
CDR3aa: CASSTLGGDRYQETQYF

v_gene: TRBV18
j_gene: TRBJ2-3
CDR3aa: CASSPVRGTDTQYF

v_gene: TRBV5-8
j_gene: TRBJ1-5
CDR3aa: CASSQGTGGNNQPQHF

v_gene: TRBV9
j_gene: TRBJ1-2
CDR3aa: CASSATLGYTF

v_gene: TRBV7-2
j_gene: TRBJ2-5
CDR3aa: CASSLGLAGGLETQYF

v_gene: TRBV6-1
j_gene: TRBJ2-1
CDR3aa: CASSEGRGSPREQFF

v_gene: TRBV6-2/TRBV6-3
j_gene: TRBJ1-2
CDR3aa: CASSSSDSPIYGYTF

v_gene: TRBV4-2
j_gene: TRBJ2-1
CDR3aa: CASSQPGEGYNEQFF

v_gene: TRBV12-5
j_gene: TRBJ2-3
CDR3aa: CASRTRGTSSTDTQYF

v_gene: TRBV25-1
j_gene: TRBJ2-1
CDR3aa: CASSTGTAYNEQFF

v_gene: TRBV6-5
j_gene: TRBJ2-7
CDR3aa: CASSRVGSYEQYF

v_gene: TRBV6-6
j_gene: TRBJ1-5
CDR3aa: CASSYVSGGDQPQHF

v_gene: TRBV2
j_gene: TRBJ1-4
CDR3aa: CASMGLSEKLFF

v_gene: TRBV30
j_gene: TRBJ2-1
CDR3aa: CAWNLRGDNEQFF

v_gene: TRBV30
j_gene: TRBJ2-7
CDR3aa: CAWSFKRGSYEQYF

v_gene: TRBV7-2
j_gene: TRBJ1-3
CDR3aa: CASSLAGDGNTIYF

v_gene: TRBV28
j_gene: TRBJ1-2
CDR3aa: CASSTVEDYGYTF

v_gene: TRBV6-5
j_gene: TRBJ1-1
CDR3aa: CASSRDTPNTEAFF

v_gene: TRBV4-2
j_gene: TRBJ1-3
CDR3aa: CASSQEEVRGNTIYF

v_gene: TRBV7-2
j_gene: TRBJ2-1
CDR3aa: CASHEGQLTNEQFF

v_gene: TRBV28
j_gene: TRBJ2-7
CDR3aa: CASLNGPPSYEQYF

v_gene: TRBV30
j_gene: TRBJ2-7
CDR3aa: CAWNEGTYEQYF

v_gene: TRBV20-1
j_gene: TRBJ2-2
CDR3aa: CSASWLAGKSGELFF

v_gene: TRBV7-2
j_gene: TRBJ2-7
CDR3aa: CASSGGEQYF

v_gene: TRBV9
j_gene: TRBJ2-3
CDR3aa: CASSVGLGAYTDTQYF

v_gene: TRBV3-1/TRBV3-2
j_gene: TRBJ2-3
CDR3aa: CASSRELAGRGTQYF

v_gene: TRBV2
j_gene: TRBJ1-1
CDR3aa: CASSVMSEAFF

v_gene: TRBV6-5
j_gene: TRBJ2-3
CDR3aa: CASSYSNSADTQYF

v_gene: TRBV6-5
j_gene: TRBJ1-1
CDR3aa: CASASRVGGDLF

v_gene: TRBV5-1
j_gene: TRBJ1-3
CDR3aa: CASRPTGSGNTIYF

v_gene: TRBV11-1
j_gene: TRBJ2-3
CDR3aa: CASRSRDKERDTQYF

v_gene: TRBV7-2
j_gene: TRBJ2-6
CDR3aa: CASSFGQGLSGANVLTF

v_gene: TRBV12-3/TRBV12-4
j_gene: TRBJ1-5
CDR3aa: CASRDREHQPQHF

v_gene: TRBV10-3
j_gene: TRBJ2-1
CDR3aa: CAISDPGVRAYNEQFF

v_gene: TRBV13
j_gene: TRBJ2-5
CDR3aa: CASSLRPSRGETQYF

v_gene: TRBV2
j_gene: TRBJ1-2
CDR3aa: CASGLQGGYTF

v_gene: TRBV19
j_gene: TRBJ1-1
CDR3aa: CASSPSPRQGPSFF

v_gene: TRBV7-8
j_gene: TRBJ1-5
CDR3aa: CASSLSQGDQPQHF

v_gene: TRBV28
j_gene: TRBJ2-7
CDR3aa: CASSSSSYEQYF

v_gene: TRBV5-5
j_gene: TRBJ2-7
CDR3aa: CASSSQASGQGSYEQYF

v_gene: TRBV19
j_gene: TRBJ1-3
CDR3aa: CASLGRGGNTIYF

v_gene: TRBV19
j_gene: TRBJ1-1
CDR3aa: CASSYLGGGTTEAFF

v_gene: TRBV6-4
j_gene: TRBJ1-2
CDR3aa: CASSADRTSHGYTF

v_gene: TRBV5-1
j_gene: TRBJ2-1
CDR3aa: CASSLAVSSGANYNEQFF

v_gene: TRBV27
j_gene: TRBJ2-1
CDR3aa: CASSHGRAFGNEQFF

v_gene: TRBV5-6
j_gene: TRBJ2-7
CDR3aa: CASSSTGANIDF

v_gene: TRBV6-7
j_gene: TRBJ1-6
CDR3aa: CASSYSNRSSYNSPLHF

v_gene: TRBV9
j_gene: TRBJ1-4
CDR3aa: CASSVKGVGRADEKLFF

v_gene: TRBV6-2/TRBV6-3
j_gene: TRBJ2-4
CDR3aa: CASSGAGGLAKNIQYF

v_gene: TRBV5-1
j_gene: TRBJ1-2
CDR3aa: CASSLVEDGVYGYTF

v_gene: TRBV30
j_gene: TRBJ2-5
CDR3aa: CACIPTGDGETQYF

v_gene: TRBV9
j_gene: TRBJ1-5
CDR3aa: CASSPRGSNQPQHF

v_gene: TRBV4-3
j_gene: TRBJ1-4
CDR3aa: CASSHGQGKNEKLFF

v_gene: TRBV5-1
j_gene: TRBJ1-2
CDR3aa: CASSSQLGQGADGYTF

v_gene: TRBV27
j_gene: TRBJ2-2
CDR3aa: CASSPGRQGARGELFF